The present T cell receptor (beta chain) was sequenced within a study of T cells in localized non-small cell lung cancer. The study, taken as a whole, reports: The study detected a median around 61 of the top 100 tumor clones in adjacent lung. Uninvolved adjacent lung, not tumor, had the highest T cell clonality. Elevated circulating T cell density in blood was associated with longer overall survival.

Sequencing used immunoSEQ multiplex PCR; TCRdb keeps in-frame clones, though not all of them. The sample contains 65,000 or so clones, 80% to 90% of which appear only once. With respect to this clone: The antigen is unknown.

Germline V gives CDR1 LNHDA, CDR2 SQIVND (reference sequence). The J segment lost 4 bases and the V segment lost 7 bases, leaving 15 bases of the junction unmatched. The CDR3 has 17 amino acids. The input for sequencing was PBMCs, taken before any cancer treatment. This TCR was recovered from a man between 40 and 69 years old with stage II lung adenocarcinoma. The chain has TRBV19 and TRBJ2-2, with TRBD1 matching over 7 bases. The CDR3 DNA follows: TGTGCCAGTACCTCGACCGCGCGAAGGGGGCGCACCGGGGAGCTGTTTTTT. It codes for CASTSTARRGRTGELFF.